These T cell receptor beta chains were read from a single sample in a study of OX40 agonist ivuxolimab in advanced cancers. The repertoire was sequenced with immunoSEQ multiplex PCR; TCRdb's copy has only in-frame clones and lacks some. In the table there are some 44,000 clones, approximately 83% of which are singletons. The material sequenced was CD4+ or CD8+ T cells sorted from blood, taken in a trial of the OX40 agonist ivuxolimab. The receptors here all came from an adult with an advanced solid tumor such as melanoma, head and neck, liver or kidney cancer. Both conserved end residues are part of each CDR3. D genes are given only for firm matches. Where a row states a size, it is once, few, many or the class of an expanded clone; other rows omit it.

d_gene | j_gene | abundance | v_gene | CDR3aa | CDR3nt
. | TRBJ2-4 | . | TRBV2 | CASSERIGQLAKNIQYF | TGTGCCAGCAGTGAACGTATCGGACAGCTAGCCAAAAACATTCAGTACTTC
. | TRBJ2-5 | . | TRBV7-9 | CASSLNSEGTQYF | TGTGCCAGCAGCTTAAACTCGGAAGGGACCCAGTACTTC
. | TRBJ1-1 | . | TRBV28 | CASSSDLHRVGNTEAFF | TGTGCCAGCAGTTCAGACCTCCACAGGGTGGGGAACACTGAAGCTTTCTTT
. | TRBJ2-5 | . | TRBV6-5 | CASRMAETQYF | TGTGCCAGCCGAATGGCAGAGACCCAGTACTTC
. | TRBJ1-2 | . | TRBV6-6 | CASTRTTGYGYTF | TGTGCCAGCACCCGAACCACAGGATATGGCTACACCTTC
. | TRBJ1-1 | . | TRBV11-3 | CASSSGEGTEAFF | TGTGCCAGCAGCTCAGGTGAGGGCACTGAAGCTTTCTTT
TRBD2 | TRBJ2-7 | . | TRBV2 | CASSRGEFREQYF | TGTGCCAGCAGCCGGGGGGAGTTTCGCGAGCAGTACTTC
. | TRBJ1-5 | . | TRBV7-2 | CASSATGNSNQPQHF | TGTGCCAGCAGCGCGACAGGCAATAGCAATCAGCCCCAGCATTTT
. | TRBJ2-5 | . | TRBV7-7 | CASSFQGQETQYF | TGTGCTAGCAGCTTCCAGGGCCAAGAGACCCAGTACTTC
TRBD1 | TRBJ2-5 | . | TRBV2 | CASRAGQGAETQYF | TGTGCCAGCAGGGCAGGACAGGGGGCAGAGACCCAGTACTTC
. | TRBJ2-6 | . | TRBV12-5 | CASGLVLRRPGANVLTF | TGTGCTAGTGGTTTGGTACTTAGGAGGCCTGGGGCCAACGTCCTGACTTTC
TRBD1 | TRBJ2-7 | once | TRBV4-1 | CASSQRQGSSYEQYF | TGCGCCAGCAGCCAGCGACAGGGGTCCTCCTACGAGCAGTACTTC
TRBD1 | TRBJ2-2 | . | TRBV27 | CASSLRGQGDTGELFF | TGTGCCAGCAGTTTAAGGGGACAGGGGGACACCGGGGAGCTGTTTTTT
. | TRBJ1-4 | once | TRBV5-6 | CASSSDENEKLFF | TGTGCCAGCAGCTCGGACGAGAATGAAAAACTGTTTTTT
. | TRBJ1-5 | . | TRBV27 | CATQSGLGGDNQPQHF | TGTGCCACTCAATCCGGACTTGGGGGCGACAATCAGCCCCAGCATTTT
TRBD1 | TRBJ2-7 | . | TRBV6-5 | CASSYSDRGREQYF | TGTGCCAGCAGTTACTCGGACAGGGGGAGGGAGCAGTACTTC
. | TRBJ2-1 | . | TRBV4-1 | CASSTHSGTAYNEQFF | TGCGCCAGCAGCACCCACTCCGGGACGGCCTACAATGAGCAGTTCTTC
TRBD2 | TRBJ2-2 | . | TRBV4-2 | CASSLSGGAGGELFF | TGTGCCAGCAGCCTAAGCGGGGGGGCTGGCGGGGAGCTGTTTTTT
TRBD2 | TRBJ2-5 | . | TRBV28 | CASSLWYRGTSGGGLETQYF | TGTGCCAGCAGTTTATGGTACAGGGGGACTAGCGGGGGGGGGTTGGAGACCCAGTACTTC
TRBD1 | TRBJ1-1 | . | TRBV18 | CASSQTGTRNTEAFF | TGTGCCAGCTCACAGACAGGGACCCGGAACACTGAAGCTTTCTTT
. | TRBJ1-1 | . | TRBV4-3 | CASSPLETANTEAFF | TGCGCCAGCAGCCCATTAGAGACAGCGAACACTGAAGCTTTCTTT
. | TRBJ2-2 | . | TRBV28 | CASSLPGANTGELFF | TGTGCCAGCAGTTTACCGGGGGCGAACACCGGGGAGCTGTTTTTT
TRBD1 | TRBJ2-5 | few | TRBV6-1 | CASSARDRGEETQYF | TGTGCCAGCAGTGCCCGGGACAGGGGAGAAGAGACCCAGTACTTC
TRBD2 | TRBJ2-5 | . | TRBV19 | CASSIQLAGDQETQYF | TGTGCCAGTAGTATCCAACTAGCGGGGGACCAAGAGACCCAGTACTTC
TRBD2 | TRBJ2-7 | . | TRBV11-2 | CASSLGAGVPYEQYF | TGTGCCAGCAGCTTAGGAGCGGGGGTGCCCTACGAGCAGTACTTC
. | TRBJ2-4 | . | TRBV2 | CASSEDNRAKNIQYF | TGTGCCAGCAGTGAAGACAACAGGGCCAAAAACATTCAGTACTTC
. | TRBJ2-3 | . | TRBV4-1 | CASRDGGGTDTQYF | TGCGCCAGCAGGGACGGTGGGGGCACAGATACGCAGTATTTT
. | TRBJ1-5 | . | TRBV10-3 | CAILERDGDSNQPQHF | TGTGCCATCCTGGAGAGAGACGGAGATAGCAATCAGCCCCAGCATTTT
TRBD2 | TRBJ2-3 | . | TRBV5-4 | CASSFFLAGNTDTQYF | TGTGCCAGCAGCTTCTTTCTAGCGGGGAACACAGATACGCAGTATTTT
. | TRBJ2-6 | . | TRBV19 | CASSAQGRGANVLTF | TGTGCCAGTAGCGCGCAGGGGCGTGGGGCCAACGTCCTGACTTTC
TRBD2 | TRBJ2-7 | . | TRBV2 | CASSEPPGLALGYEQYF | TGTGCCAGCAGTGAACCCCCAGGACTAGCGCTAGGGTACGAGCAGTACTTC
. | TRBJ2-7 | . | TRBV19 | CASSGQGAADYLREQYF | TGTGCCAGTAGTGGGCAGGGTGCGGCGGACTATCTACGGGAGCAGTACTTC
. | TRBJ1-6 | . | TRBV6-6 | CASSYLGSPLHF | TGTGCCAGCAGTTACCTGGGTTCACCCCTCCACTTT
. | TRBJ1-4 | . | TRBV6-6 | CASQEDTLGGKLFF | TGTGCCAGCCAAGAGGACACGTTGGGAGGAAAACTGTTTTTT
. | TRBJ2-7 | once | TRBV6-5 | CASSYSYIAGYEQYF | TGTGCCAGCAGTTACTCGTATATCGCGGGGTACGAGCAGTACTTC
. | TRBJ2-2 | . | TRBV5-4 | CASSLDRQSKTGELFF | TGTGCCAGCAGCTTGGATAGACAGTCCAAAACCGGGGAGCTGTTTTTT
TRBD1 | TRBJ2-3 | . | TRBV29-1 | CSVDSTGAVDTQYF | TGCAGCGTTGACAGTACAGGGGCGGTGGATACGCAGTATTTT
. | TRBJ1-2 | . | TRBV5-1 | CASSLEGPNYGYTF | TGCGCCAGCAGCTTGGAGGGACCAAACTATGGCTACACCTTC
TRBD2 | TRBJ2-7 | once | TRBV14 | CASTLSGTATYEQYF | TGTGCCAGCACCTTAAGCGGGACCGCCACCTACGAGCAGTACTTC
TRBD1 | TRBJ2-2 | . | TRBV6-1 | CASSETGQALTGELFF | TGTGCCAGCAGTGAAACCGGACAGGCTCTCACCGGGGAGCTGTTTTTT
. | TRBJ1-4 | . | TRBV2 | CASKDSLNEKLFF | TGTGCCAGCAAGGACAGCTTGAATGAAAAACTGTTTTTT
. | TRBJ1-2 | . | TRBV28 | CASSLARHYGYTF | TGTGCCAGCAGTTTGGCCAGACACTATGGCTACACCTTC
. | TRBJ1-1 | . | TRBV18 | CASSSYREEGEAFF | TGTGCCAGCTCAAGCTACCGAGAGGAGGGTGAAGCTTTCTTT
. | TRBJ1-1 | few | TRBV30 | CAYGGQVNTEAFF | TGTGCTTATGGAGGGCAGGTCAACACTGAAGCTTTCTTT
TRBD2 | TRBJ2-4 | . | TRBV2 | CASNGEGAKNIQYF | TGTGCCAGCAACGGGGAGGGAGCCAAAAACATTCAGTACTTC
. | TRBJ1-2 | . | TRBV9 | CASSVATGNYGYTF | TGTGCCAGCAGCGTAGCTACGGGGAACTATGGCTACACCTTC
TRBD1 | TRBJ1-6 | once | TRBV9 | CASSVDQGGNSPLHF | TGTGCCAGCAGCGTAGACCAGGGGGGTAATTCACCCCTCCACTTT
. | TRBJ1-5 | . | TRBV27 | CASRGGYNQPQHF | TGTGCCAGCAGGGGGGGGTACAATCAGCCCCAGCATTTT
. | TRBJ2-2 | . | TRBV9 | CASSVFDTGELFF | TGTGCCAGCAGCGTATTTGACACCGGGGAGCTGTTTTTT